The 28 T cell receptor beta chains in this list originate from one sample, sequenced in a study of spatial heterogeneity in lung cancer (dated by TCRdb to between 2018 and 2021). These receptors' targets are unknown. Study-wide conclusions, independent of this receptor: The number of expanded intratumoral alpha and beta TCRs correlated with the tumor nonsynonymous mutation count.

The sample's time point label, decoded: sample taken at primary tumor resection. Library preparation was by 5' RACE. The instrument given in TCRdb is NextSeq 500. Starting from the raw public reads, TCRdb applied fastp trimming at Q25, assembled clones with MiXCR and retained in-frame beta chains. Each CDR3 protein gets just one entry, which takes the most common genes and DNA from the rows behind it. The sample table lists 4,700 or so distinct CDR3 sequences, about 12% of them with a count of one. Of the sample, roughly half falls within the top ten clones. Sample: lung tumor tissue, taken at surgery. Source of these receptors: a male donor with early-stage non-small cell lung cancer.

The sample holds many counts of this clonotype. This chain links TRBV15 with TRBJ1-2; 7 positions match TRBD1. From germline, CDR1 is LNHNV and CDR2 YYDKDF (reference sequence). The junction had 14 bases not matched to a gene; V was cut back by 5 bases and J by 8 bases. The CDR3 extends over 15 amino acids. The chain's CDR3 is CATSDRTGQADGYTF. The CDR3 bases are TGTGCCACCAGCGACCGGACAGGTCAAGCCGACGGCTACACCTTC.

This clonotype was detected ten times or more. The genes are TRBV19 and TRBJ1-6; D not resolved. The CDR3 consists of 14 residues. Germline-derived CDR1 and CDR2 are LNHDA and SQIVND (reference sequence). Deletions cut 10 bases from V and 1 base from J, with 11 bases between. CDR3 sequence: CATRRESYNSPLHF. CDR3 in DNA: TGTGCCACTCGCCGGGAGTCCTATAATTCACCCCTCCACTTT.

V usage is TRBV28 and J usage is TRBJ1-2, with 7 bases matching TRBD1. CDR1 and CDR2 from the germline V gene are MDHEN and SYDVKM. CDR3 length: 14 residues. J lost 3 bases, V lost 10 bases, and 11 bases had no gene match. The CDR3 DNA is TGTGCCACCAACCGACAGGGAGAGGACTATGGCTACACCTTC. This sequence encodes CATNRQGEDYGYTF.

This clonotype qualifies as medium-sized. The rearrangement links TRBV20-1 to TRBJ1-1, with 9 bases lining up with TRBD1. The CDR3 totals 14 residues. The germline V gene has CDR1 DFQATT and CDR2 SNEGSKA (reference sequence). J lost 1 base, V lost 6 bases, and 6 bases had no gene match. DNA for the CDR3: TGCAGTGCCTGGAGACAGGGGGGGAACACTGAAGCTTTCTTT. Amino acid sequence: CSAWRQGGNTEAFF.

This clonotype showed up just a few times. The chain combines TRBV2 with TRBJ2-7; 13 bases map to TRBD2. V shed 1 base and J 6 bases; nucleotides not matched to a gene: 3. Germline CDR1 is SNHLY and CDR2 is FYNNEI. The CDR3 is made up of 15 amino acids. The CDR3 sequence is CASSEELAGGSEQYV. The CDR3 DNA reads as TGTGCCAGCAGTGAAGAACTAGCGGGAGGGTCCGAGCAGTACGTC.

This clonotype was seen repeatedly, ten times or more. The chain links TRBV18 to TRBJ1-2; D unclear. From germline, CDR1 is KGHSH and CDR2 LQKENI. The CDR3 is 15 residues long. Trimming pared 0 bases from V and 7 bases from J, leaving 15 bases between. For the CDR3, the DNA is TGTGCCAGCTCACCACCGGCCAGAGTTTTACCTGGCTACACCTTC. Its translation: CASSPPARVLPGYTF.

There are a few counts of this clonotype. This chain links TRBV7-2 with TRBJ2-1, with 9 bases matching TRBD1. The germline CDR1 and CDR2 sequences are SGHTA and FQGNSA. With V trimmed by 4 bases and J by 5 bases, 3 bases remained unmatched. This CDR3 is 14 amino acids long. CDR3 sequence reads: CASSSGQGNNEQFF. DNA for the CDR3: TGTGCCAGCAGCTCTGGACAGGGGAACAATGAGCAGTTCTTC. Combining the CDR3 with reference TRBV7-2 and TRBJ2-1 gives the whole variable domain GAGVSQSPSNKVTEKGKDVELRCDPISGHTALYWYRQSLGQGLEFLIYFQGNSAPDKSGLPSDRFSAERTGGSVSTLTIQRTQQEDSAVYLCASSSGQGNNEQFFGPGTRLTVL.

This clonotype is labeled as medium-sized. The genes are TRBV7-9 and TRBJ1-1, with D possibly matching TRBD1 (6 bases). Looked up from germline, CDR1 is SEHNR and CDR2 is FQNEAQ (reference sequence). Trimming took 5 bases from V and 3 from J, leaving 16 bases between them. CDR3 size: 15 residues. The CDR3 DNA sequence: TGTGCCAGCAGCAGCACCGCCGCAGGGGACACTGAAGCTTTCTTT. Translation: CASSSTAAGDTEAFF.

This clonotype appeared many times. As DNA, the CDR3 is TGTGCCAGCGTCCCCGGGACAGGGGCATACAATGAGCAGTTCTTC. Amino acids: CASVPGTGAYNEQFF. J is TRBJ2-1 and V is TRBV6-6, with 10 nucleotides matching TRBD1. V gave up 8 bases and J gave up 4 bases; unmatched junction bases: 8. Germline CDR1 MNHNY, CDR2 SVGAGI (reference sequence). The CDR3 has 15 amino acids.

The table lists this clonotype with many counts. The rearrangement links TRBV7-2 to TRBJ2-5; the match to TRBD2 covers 15 bases. The germline CDR1 and CDR2 sequences are SGHTA and FQGNSA. CDR3 length equals 16 residues. The trim removed 5 bases at V and 2 bases at J, leaving 3 bases unmatched. As DNA, the CDR3 is TGTGCCAGCAGCACCGGACTAGCGGGGGGGCAAGAGACCCAGTACTTC. Amino acids: CASSTGLAGGQETQYF.

By share, this clonotype ranks as medium-sized. CDR3 protein: CAYDRMSTDTQYF. The CDR3 DNA follows: TGTGCCTACGACAGGATGAGCACAGATACGCAGTATTTT. This sequence joins TRBV30 and TRBJ2-3; maybe TRBD1 (6 bases). Germline V lookup: CDR1 GTSNPN, CDR2 SVGIG (reference sequence). This CDR3 region has 13 residues. Trimming took 7 bases from V and 0 from J, leaving 11 bases between them.

Relative to its sample, this clonotype is medium-sized (0.01 to 0.1%). The chain uses TRBV7-2 and TRBJ2-1; 10 bases line up with TRBD2. CDR3 size: 16 residues. The germline V gene encodes CDR1 SGHTA and CDR2 FQGNSA. Trimming at V came to 2 bases and at J to 3 bases, leaving 4 bases not matched to a gene. CDR3 in amino acids: CASSLWASGSYNEQFF. The CDR3 nucleotides read TGTGCCAGCAGCTTATGGGCTAGCGGGAGCTACAATGAGCAGTTCTTC.

The sample holds one count of this clonotype. The CDR3: CASSVRDNYEQFF. The DNA for the CDR3 is TGTGCCAGCAGTGTCCGGGACAACTATGAGCAGTTCTTC. The V call is TRBV25-1, the J call TRBJ2-1; D may be TRBD1 (6 bases). CDR3 length: 13 amino acids. From germline, CDR1 is MGHDK and CDR2 SYGVNS. Deletions cut 4 bases from V and 8 bases from J, with 12 bases between.

This clonotype was observed a single time. The germline gene is not matched at one end of the junction; a read error may be the cause. The rearrangement uses TRBV4-3 and TRBJ2-3; 7 bases are shared with TRBD1. The CDR3 covers 15 residues. CDR1 and CDR2 from the germline V gene are LGHNA and YSLEER. In DNA form, the CDR3 reads TGCTCCAGCAGCCAACGTGGACAGGCCGTGGATACGCAGTATTTT. It yields the protein CSSSQRGQAVDTQYF.

The V gene is TRBV7-9, the J gene TRBJ1-1, with D uncertain. The CDR3 has 15 residues. Germline CDR1 and CDR2: SEHNR and FQNEAQ (reference sequence). V lost 5 bases and J lost 1, with 14 bases in between. This CDR3 reads CASSPPDKGNTEAFF. The CDR3 nucleotides read TGTGCCAGCAGCCCCCCAGACAAGGGGAACACTGAAGCTTTCTTT.

The chain recombines TRBV4-3 with TRBJ1-4, with 8 bases identical to TRBD1. The germline V gene encodes CDR1 LGHNA and CDR2 YSLEER. J lost 3 bases, V lost 2 bases, and 11 bases had no gene match. The CDR3 is 18 residues long. CDR3 nucleotide sequence: TGCGCCAGCAGCCAAAACCCAACAGGGGGAAGGCCTAATGAAAAACTGTTTTTT. The encoded protein is CASSQNPTGGRPNEKLFF.

This sequence joins TRBV5-4 and TRBJ2-1; D might be TRBD2 (5 bases). The CDR3 has 14 residues. Germline V gene lookup returns CDR1 SGHNT and CDR2 YYREEE (reference sequence). The V and J ends lost 7 bases and 5 bases respectively, with 16 bases between them. DNA of the CDR3: TGTGCCAGCCGCCCGGAGGCGGCGGACAATGAGCAGTTCTTC. Its translation: CASRPEAADNEQFF.

In this sample, this clonotype turned up a few times. V usage is TRBV29-1 and J usage is TRBJ2-3, with unresolved D. Trimming stripped 4 bases from V and 0 bases from J, with 11 bases between. The CDR3 loop spans 14 amino acids. The V gene's germline CDR1 is SQVTM and CDR2 ANQGSEA. The CDR3: CSVGRAASTDTQYF. DNA of the CDR3: TGCAGCGTTGGAAGAGCCGCAAGCACAGATACGCAGTATTTT.

Many counts were recorded for this clonotype. The V call is TRBV12-3 or TRBV12-4, the J call TRBJ2-2; the match to TRBD1 covers 9 bases. The CDR3 has 14 amino acids. The trim removed 6 bases at V and 7 bases at J, leaving 6 bases unmatched. DNA of the CDR3: TGTGCCAGCAGACGGCGACAGGGGGTCGGGGAGCTGTTTTTT. This translates into CASRRRQGVGELFF.

The sample holds many counts of this clonotype. The rearrangement joins TRBV5-4 to TRBJ1-1; no clear D. CDR1 and CDR2 from the germline V gene are SGHNT and YYREEE (reference sequence). Trimming stripped 0 bases from V and 8 bases from J, with 14 bases between. The CDR3 loop spans 14 amino acids. The CDR3 is CASSLADGIGEAFF. CDR3 nucleotides: TGTGCCAGCAGCTTGGCCGACGGGATTGGGGAAGCTTTCTTT. Based on the CDR3 plus reference TRBV5-4 and TRBJ1-1, the full variable domain is ETGVTQSPTHLIKTRGQQVTLRCSSQSGHNTVSWYQQALGQGPQFIFQYYREEENGRGNFPPRFSGLQFPNYSSELNVNALELDDSALYLCASSLADGIGEAFFGQGTRLTVV.

The chain is built from TRBV20-1 and TRBJ2-5; D unclear. Germline V lookup: CDR1 DFQATT, CDR2 SNEGSKA (reference sequence). V was pared by 4 bases and J by 3 bases, with 6 bases between. The CDR3 runs 11 residues. The CDR3 is CSAMGKETQYF. CDR3 bases: TGCAGTGCTATGGGTAAAGAGACCCAGTACTTC.

This clonotype was seen only a few times. In DNA, the CDR3 is TGCAGTGCTAGAGAGGCTAGCGGGGAGACCCAGTACTTC. Its translation is CSAREASGETQYF. The chain couples TRBV20-1 to TRBJ2-5; 8 bases match TRBD2. The J segment lost 5 bases and the V segment lost 0 bases, leaving 2 bases of the junction unmatched. Germline loops: CDR1 DFQATT, CDR2 SNEGSKA (reference sequence). The CDR3 totals 13 residues.

This clonotype qualifies as medium-sized. The junction shows a germline mismatch at one end, possibly a read error. CDR3 nucleotides: TGCAGTGCTAGAGATCGACAGGGGATTAACTTTGGCTACACCTTC. It is translated as CSARDRQGINFGYTF. J is TRBJ1-2 and V is TRBV20-1; 8 bases are a match to TRBD1. The germline gives CDR1 DFQATT, CDR2 SNEGSKA (reference sequence). CDR3 length: 15 amino acids.

The J gene is TRBJ2-5, the V gene TRBV29-1, with D possibly called TRBD1 or TRBD2 (5 bases each). V dropped 6 bases and J dropped 5 bases, with 13 bases sitting between them. This CDR3 is built from 12 residues. CDR1 is SQVTM, CDR2 ANQGSEA, per germline. As DNA, the CDR3 is TGCAGCGTCGGGGACGCCGGGGAGACCCAGTACTTC. It is translated as CSVGDAGETQYF.

On this clonotype: This sequence may be a read error, since a much larger clone differs from it by one base. This sequence joins TRBV27 and TRBJ2-4; D not certain. The CDR3 totals 15 residues. CDR1 is MNHEY, CDR2 SMNVEV, per germline (reference sequence). V shed 6 bases and J shed 8 bases, with 20 bases lying between them. The CDR3 region is CASSPHRTGGYIQYF. CDR3 sequence (DNA): TGTGCCAGCAGCCCCCACCGAACTGGCGGATACATTCAGTACTTC.

To note about this clonotype: Its ends do not fully match the called genes, so a read error is possible. The chain joins TRBV6-1 to TRBJ2-1; TRBD1 aligns across 8 bases. CDR3 length: 12 amino acids. Germline CDR1 is MNHNS and CDR2 is SASEGT. CDR3 in amino acids: CANSDRGNEQFF. CDR3 sequence (DNA): TGTGCCAACAGTGACAGGGGCAATGAGCAGTTCTTC.

Ten or more counts support this clonotype. The V and J genes are TRBV29-1 and TRBJ2-1, with D tentatively TRBD1 (5 bases). V lost 3 bases, J lost 7 bases, and 13 bases lay in between. This CDR3 is 13 amino acids long. From germline, CDR1 is SQVTM and CDR2 ANQGSEA. The CDR3 is CSVEAGYENEQFF. The CDR3 DNA reads TGCAGCGTTGAGGCAGGGTATGAAAATGAGCAGTTCTTC.

Judged by abundance, this clonotype is medium-sized. V is TRBV7-9 and J is TRBJ1-2; D not resolved. Deletions cut 4 bases from V and 7 bases from J, with 13 bases between. The CDR3 extends over 13 amino acids. From germline, CDR1 is SEHNR and CDR2 FQNEAQ (reference sequence). CDR3 DNA sequence: TGTGCCAGCAGCTCTTTCCTAATTGGTGGCTACACCTTC. Its protein product is CASSSFLIGGYTF.